Listed below are T cell receptor beta chains from one sample, sequenced in a study of early T cells in non-severe SARS-CoV-2 infection. One entry per CDR3 protein, called by TCRdb with MiXCR from the 5' RACE reads. The data show over 95,000 distinct CDR3 sequences, approximately 15% seen once. The sequenced sample consisted of whole blood. The receptors come from an adult who was a healthcare worker with PCR-confirmed SARS-CoV-2 infection or an uninfected control (not recorded which). The CDR3 runs from the conserved cysteine through the conserved F or W. D genes are given only for firm matches. The listing skips clone size in some rows; elsewhere it reads once, few, many or a size class.

TRBV21-1,TRBJ2-7,NA,many,CASRPERGHEQYF,TGTGCCAGCAGACCGGAGAGGGGCCACGAGCAGTACTTC
TRBV6-5,TRBJ2-7,NA,few,CASSPRTGIGSYEQYF,TGTGCCAGCAGTCCGAGGACGGGGATTGGTTCCTACGAGCAGTACTTC
TRBV27,TRBJ2-7,NA,few,CASSLSSGSYEQYF,TGTGCCAGCAGTTTATCGTCCGGATCCTACGAGCAGTACTTC
TRBV28,TRBJ2-6,TRBD1,NA,CASSLAGGGANVLTF,TGTGCCAGCAGTTTAGCAGGGGGTGGGGCCAACGTCCTGACTTTC
TRBV7-2,TRBJ2-3,TRBD2,NA,CASSVLALNTDTQYF,TGTGCCAGCAGCGTACTAGCGCTAAACACAGATACGCAGTATTTT
TRBV11-2,TRBJ2-2,NA,NA,CASSLGTLPNTGELFF,TGTGCCAGCAGCCTTGGGACTCTTCCAAACACCGGGGAGCTGTTTTTT
TRBV5-6,TRBJ1-1,NA,many,CASSRRMKAFF,TGTGCCAGCAGCCGACGAATGAAAGCTTTCTTT
TRBV7-9,TRBJ1-4,NA,few,CASSLVASLGEKLFF,TGTGCCAGCAGCTTAGTGGCATCTCTCGGGGAAAAACTGTTTTTT
TRBV12-3/TRBV12-4,TRBJ2-1,NA,NA,CASRGGRDFNEQFF,TGTGCCAGCAGGGGGGGCAGGGACTTCAATGAGCAGTTCTTC
TRBV7-9,TRBJ1-3,NA,NA,CASRPRQAMGNTIYF,TGTGCCAGCAGACCCCGGCAGGCTATGGGAAACACCATATATTTT
TRBV28,TRBJ1-6,TRBD1,NA,CASRGDRPRDRDNSPLHF,TGTGCCAGCAGAGGGGACAGGCCCCGGGATAGGGATAATTCACCCCTCCACTTT
TRBV12-3/TRBV12-4,TRBJ2-5,NA,NA,CASSLGAGAETQYF,TGTGCCAGCAGTTTAGGAGCGGGTGCAGAGACCCAGTACTTC
TRBV5-5,TRBJ1-2,NA,many,CASSGQLANYGYTF,TGTGCCAGTTCCGGACAGTTAGCTAACTATGGCTACACCTTC
TRBV7-2,TRBJ2-7,NA,NA,CASSLGRQSYEQYF,TGTGCCAGCAGCTTAGGCCGGCAGAGCTACGAGCAGTACTTC
TRBV29-1,TRBJ2-7,NA,NA,CSGQTGTSAAEQYF,TGCAGCGGCCAAACCGGGACCTCAGCCGCCGAGCAGTACTTC
TRBV19,TRBJ2-1,TRBD1,few,CASMRAAGGIWGNEQFF,TGTGCCAGTATGAGGGCGGCAGGGGGCATTTGGGGCAATGAGCAGTTCTTC
TRBV9,TRBJ1-3,NA,NA,CASSWGASSGNTIYF,TGTGCCAGCAGCTGGGGCGCTAGCTCTGGAAACACCATATATTTT
TRBV7-9,TRBJ1-1,NA,NA,CASSLDGVSNTEAFF,TGTGCCAGCAGCTTAGATGGGGTTTCGAACACTGAAGCTTTCTTT
TRBV6-5,TRBJ1-2,TRBD1,NA,CASSLTGGTNYGYTF,TGTGCCAGCAGTCTAACAGGGGGTACTAACTATGGCTACACCTTC
TRBV20-1,TRBJ1-1,NA,many,CSASWEGRKNTEAFF,TGCAGTGCTAGTTGGGAGGGACGTAAGAACACTGAAGCTTTCTTT
TRBV29-1,TRBJ2-1,NA,few,CSVGGYNEQFF,TGCAGCGTTGGGGGGTACAATGAGCAGTTCTTC
TRBV12-3/TRBV12-4,TRBJ1-5,TRBD1,few,CASRGTGNSNQPQHF,TGTGCCAGCAGGGGGACAGGTAATAGCAATCAGCCCCAGCATTTT
TRBV20-1,TRBJ1-5,NA,NA,CSARDRSRDQPQHF,TGCAGTGCTAGAGATAGGTCTCGGGATCAGCCCCAGCATTTT
TRBV28,TRBJ1-5,NA,NA,CASSLYGGSNQPQHF,TGTGCCAGCAGTTTATACGGGGGTAGCAATCAGCCCCAGCATTTT
TRBV11-3,TRBJ2-5,NA,few,CASSLVQYF,TGTGCCAGCAGCTTAGTTCAGTACTTC
TRBV5-5,TRBJ2-7,NA,few,CASSLLYASYEQYF,TGTGCCAGCAGCTTGCTGTATGCCTCCTACGAGCAGTACTTC
TRBV20-1,TRBJ2-3,TRBD2,few,CSARGTSGFTDTQYF,TGCAGTGCTAGGGGGACTAGCGGATTCACAGATACGCAGTATTTT
TRBV28,TRBJ2-7,NA,NA,CASSLLWGFYYF,TGTGCCAGCAGCCTCCTTTGGGGTTTCTACTACTTC
TRBV6-2/TRBV6-3,TRBJ1-6,NA,many,CASIPSGAGSPLHF,TGTGCCAGCATCCCCTCCGGGGCTGGTTCACCCCTCCACTTT
TRBV29-1,TRBJ2-1,NA,few,CSVDSGPTGEVQFF,TGCAGCGTCGACTCCGGACCCACCGGGGAAGTGCAGTTCTTC
TRBV6-2/TRBV6-3,TRBJ2-7,NA,NA,CASKSRIESYEQYF,TGTGCCAGCAAATCTAGGATAGAAAGCTACGAGCAGTACTTC
TRBV7-2,TRBJ2-1,NA,few,CASSFQGGDNEQFF,TGTGCCAGCAGCTTCCAAGGTGGGGACAATGAGCAGTTCTTC
TRBV27,TRBJ1-6,NA,NA,CASSLSSLRAEGYSPLHF,TGTGCCAGCAGTCTATCTTCCTTGCGGGCAGAAGGGTATTCACCCCTCCACTTT
TRBV21-1,TRBJ2-3,NA,many,CASSRASGPSTDTQYF,TGTGCCAGCAGCAGAGCTAGCGGCCCTAGCACAGATACGCAGTATTTT
TRBV7-2,TRBJ2-1,NA,few,CASSLAAGGFYEQFF,TGTGCCAGCAGCCTAGCGGCAGGGGGCTTTTATGAGCAGTTCTTC
TRBV5-4,TRBJ1-6,NA,once,CASRFGSGGRNNSPLHF,TGTGCCAGCAGATTTGGTTCCGGAGGGAGGAATAATTCACCCCTCCACTTT
TRBV5-1,TRBJ2-7,NA,NA,CASSLAWGSDEQYF,TGCGCCAGCAGCTTGGCCTGGGGTAGTGACGAGCAGTACTTC